The clone carrying this T cell receptor (beta chain) was detected once. The data were taken from a study of blood T cell repertoires in COVID-19. Background on the study: The samples span acute and convalescent COVID-19 from the United States, Italy and Spain. Sample material is recorded as cDNA or gDNA derived from T cells, B-cell-depleted T cells, or PBMCs.

In the original workflow: The assay estimated nucleated cells by amplifying reference gene primers. Method: immunoSEQ multiplex PCR; TCRdb's copy keeps in-frame clones and lacks some. That table is the source of V, J and clone size, and D and trimming were worked out from the DNA. The repertoire holds some 300,000 clones, with approximately 88% as singletons. The germline V and J ends were trimmed by 3 bases and 9 bases, with 18 bases remaining between them. CDR3 length: 16 residues. CDR1 LNHDA and CDR2 SQIVND come from the germline V gene (reference sequence). The source is a woman in her twenties or thirties who had recovered from COVID-19. The source material was peripheral blood. V usage is TRBV19 and J usage is TRBJ1-6; D is unresolved. CDR3 sequence (DNA): TGTGCCAGTAGTATTTCGGGGTTCCTGGTAACTTCACCCCTCCACTTT. Its protein product is CASSISGFLVTSPLHF.